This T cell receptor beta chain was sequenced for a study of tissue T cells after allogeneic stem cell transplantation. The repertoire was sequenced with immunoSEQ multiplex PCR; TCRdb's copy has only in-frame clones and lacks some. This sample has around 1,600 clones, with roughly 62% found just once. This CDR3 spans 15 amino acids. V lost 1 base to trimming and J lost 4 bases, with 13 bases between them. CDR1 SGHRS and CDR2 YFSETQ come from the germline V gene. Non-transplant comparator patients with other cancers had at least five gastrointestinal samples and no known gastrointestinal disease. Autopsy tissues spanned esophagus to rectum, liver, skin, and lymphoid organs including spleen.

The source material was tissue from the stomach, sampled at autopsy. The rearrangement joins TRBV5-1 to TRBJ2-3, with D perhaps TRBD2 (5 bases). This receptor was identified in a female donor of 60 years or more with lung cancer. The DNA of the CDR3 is TGCGCCAGCAGCTTGTACTCGGACTGGGCAGATACGCAGTATTTT. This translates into CASSLYSDWADTQYF.